Listed below are T cell receptor beta chains from one sample, sequenced in a study of shared clonotypes between healthy human individuals. Data came from immunoSEQ multiplex PCR; TCRdb stores just in-frame clones and leaves some out. The top ten hold roughly 1.4% of the sample, which has 950,000 to 1,100,000 clones, about 75% seen once. The sample consisted of memory CD4+ T cells sorted from blood. These receptors originate from a man between 18 and 35 years old in good health. Each CDR3 is given with its conserved first and last residue. The D gene is left open where the match is weak. Only some rows state a clone size, as once, few, many or a class for expanded clones.

>TRBJ1-5|NA|TRBV28|TRBD1
CASSLAGGSNQPQHF
TGTGCCAGCAGTTTGGCAGGGGGAAGCAATCAGCCCCAGCATTTT
>TRBJ1-3|NA|TRBV30|NA
CAWSRDPGNTIYF
TGTGCCTGGAGTAGGGACCCAGGAAACACCATATATTTT
>TRBJ2-7|NA|TRBV20-1|TRBD1
CSAPGQGRQYF
TGCAGTGCCCCCGGACAGGGACGGCAGTACTTC
>TRBJ1-2|NA|TRBV28|TRBD1
CASTLGGTGGGYYGYTF
TGTGCCAGCACCTTAGGGGGGACAGGGGGCGGGTACTATGGCTACACCTTC
>TRBJ2-2|NA|TRBV11-2|NA
CASSAQPQAGELFF
TGTGCCAGCAGCGCCCAGCCTCAAGCCGGGGAGCTATTTTTT
>TRBJ1-2|NA|TRBV11-2|TRBD1
CASSLNDRGPYTF
TGTGCCAGCAGCCTCAACGACAGGGGGCCCTACACCTTC
>TRBJ2-3|NA|TRBV7-5|NA
CARRPGTRTCTDTQYF
TGTGCCAGAAGGCCCGGGACTAGGACCTGCACAGATACGCAGTATTTT
>TRBJ1-1|NA|TRBV20-1|NA
CSATAPTEAFF
TGCAGTGCTACCGCCCCCACTGAAGCTTTCTTT
>TRBJ2-5|many|TRBV7-6|NA
CASSQALIGAQYF
TGTGCCAGCAGCCAAGCATTAATCGGGGCCCAGTACTTC
>TRBJ2-1|NA|TRBV10-2|NA
CASSEGTQYNEQFF
TGCGCCAGCAGTGAGGGGACTCAGTACAATGAGCAGTTCTTC
>TRBJ2-2|NA|TRBV2|NA
CASSVLQTTGELFF
TGTGCCAGCAGTGTCTTACAGACCACCGGGGAGCTGTTTTTT
>TRBJ2-3|NA|TRBV30|NA
CAWSVGVSTDTQYF
TGTGCCTGGAGTGTCGGGGTGAGCACAGATACGCAGTATTTT
>TRBJ2-5|many|TRBV30|NA
CAWSFWGKETQYF
TGTGCCTGGAGTTTTTGGGGGAAAGAGACCCAGTACTTC
>TRBJ1-1|NA|TRBV5-1|NA
CASSLGAGSAGTEAFF
TGCGCCAGCAGCTTGGGTGCAGGGAGCGCAGGGACTGAAGCTTTCTTT
>TRBJ1-3|NA|TRBV5-1|NA
CASSPGTLRGSGNTIYF
TGCGCCAGCAGCCCCGGCACTCTCCGGGGATCTGGAAACACCATATATTTT
>TRBJ1-1|NA|TRBV6-1|NA
CASSELGTTEAFF
TGTGCCAGCAGTGAACTCGGGACTACCGAAGCTTTCTTT
>TRBJ2-3|NA|TRBV30|TRBD1
CAWSPGTGSTDTQYF
TGTGCCTGGAGCCCCGGGACAGGGAGCACAGATACGCAGTATTTT
>TRBJ2-1|NA|TRBV29-1|NA
CSAGAGNEQFF
TGCAGCGCCGGGGCCGGGAATGAGCAGTTCTTC
>TRBJ2-5|few|TRBV7-2|NA
CASSRGGLSKTQYF
TGTGCCAGCAGTCGTGGCGGGTTGTCGAAGACCCAGTACTTC
>TRBJ2-3|once|TRBV7-2|NA
CASSLVLAVMGADTQYF
TGTGCCAGCAGCTTAGTCCTAGCAGTCATGGGAGCAGATACGCAGTATTTT
>TRBJ1-6|NA|TRBV6-5|TRBD1
CASSGDRGTHSPLHF
TGTGCCAGCAGTGGGGACAGGGGAACCCATTCACCCCTCCACTTT
>TRBJ2-7|NA|TRBV4-1|TRBD2
CASSQGLAGGTYEQYF
TGCGCCAGCAGCCAGGGCCTAGCGGGGGGGACCTACGAGCAGTACTTC
>TRBJ2-7|once|TRBV6-1|NA
CASSEFGTVSYEQYF
TGTGCCAGCAGTGAATTTGGGACGGTATCCTACGAGCAGTACTTC
>TRBJ2-1|NA|TRBV19|TRBD2
CASGGGTSGSYNEQFF
TGTGCCAGTGGCGGGGGGACTAGCGGCTCCTACAATGAGCAGTTCTTC
>TRBJ1-2|few|TRBV6-1|NA
CASILGVNYGYTF
TGTGCCAGCATTTTAGGGGTGAACTATGGCTACACCTTC
>TRBJ1-2|NA|TRBV14|NA
CASSQDSAGNRYYGYTF
TGTGCCAGCAGCCAAGATTCGGCAGGCAACCGCTACTATGGCTACACCTTC
>TRBJ2-1|NA|TRBV5-1|TRBD2
CASSLGPGLGGNEQFF
TGCGCCAGCAGCTTGGGACCGGGACTGGGAGGGAATGAGCAGTTCTTC
>TRBJ1-2|NA|TRBV7-9|NA
CASSFTLVGYTF
TGTGCCAGCAGCTTCACTTTAGTGGGCTACACCTTC